These 32 T cell receptor beta chains were all obtained from the same sample, sequenced in a study of long-term antiretroviral therapy in people with HIV. Survey-level immunoSEQ v3.0 assays were run. The data were produced by immunoSEQ multiplex PCR, yet TCRdb's version contains in-frame clones alone and is incomplete. Among roughly 25,000 clones listed, 84% were seen once. The sequenced sample was unsorted PBMCs, obtained 3 years after starting antiretroviral therapy. These receptors were obtained from a man in his fifties or sixties with HIV.

This clone was seen a single time. The chain is built from TRBV7-2 and TRBJ2-7; D possibly corresponds to TRBD1 (5 bases). CDR1 SGHTA and CDR2 FQGNSA come from the germline V gene. V was clipped by 1 base and J by 2 bases, with 12 bases between them. The CDR3 spans 15 residues. CDR3 residues: CASSLVGARTYEQYF. CDR3 sequence (DNA): TGTGCCAGCAGCTTAGTAGGGGCAAGGACCTACGAGCAGTACTTC.

The chain uses TRBV5-4 and TRBJ1-4; the D gene is possibly TRBD1 (5 bases). The ends were cut back, 4 bases at V and 1 base at J, with 11 bases in the middle. The CDR3 length is 15 residues. CDR1 and CDR2 (germline): SGHNT, YYREEE (reference sequence). The CDR3 sequence: CASSPGGETNEKLFF. CDR3 nucleotides: TGTGCCAGCAGCCCGGGAGGGGAAACTAATGAAAAACTGTTTTTT.

In this sample, this clone turned up a few times. The CDR3 region has the DNA TGCAGCGTTGACAGGCCAGCTCACACCCACTATGGCTACACCTTC. Amino acids: CSVDRPAHTHYGYTF. The J gene is TRBJ1-2, the V gene TRBV29-1; D gene uncertain. The CDR3 loop spans 15 amino acids. Germline V gene data show CDR1 as SQVTM and CDR2 as ANQGSEA. Trimming left V 3 bases short and J 3 bases short, with 17 bases between.

This clone was picked up one time. The CDR3 reads CASSVGTGASYNEQFF. The CDR3 region has the DNA TGTGCCAGCAGCGTAGGGACAGGGGCCAGCTACAATGAGCAGTTCTTC. V gene TRBV9 combines with J gene TRBJ2-1, with TRBD1 matching 9 bases. Germline V gene data show CDR1 as SGDLS and CDR2 as YYNGEE. The CDR3 totals 16 residues. V lost 0 bases and J lost 3; bases outside the gene matches: 4.

The V and J genes are TRBV6-6 and TRBJ2-2; 8 nucleotides match TRBD1. The CDR3 runs 15 residues. With 4 bases clipped from V and 5 bases from J, the junction kept 6 bases outside the gene matches. CDR1 is MNHNY, CDR2 SVGAGI, per germline (reference sequence). CDR3 DNA: TGTGCCAGCAGTTTTAACAGGGGGGAAACCGGGGAGCTGTTTTTT. Protein sequence: CASSFNRGETGELFF.

V is TRBV2 and J is TRBJ2-7; D may be TRBD2 (5 bases). The CDR3 is made up of 13 amino acids. V lost 8 bases, J lost 0 bases, and 11 bases lay in between. Per germline, CDR1 SNHLY and CDR2 FYNNEI. This CDR3 is CASGSPSSYEQYF. The CDR3 DNA is TGTGCCAGCGGGAGCCCCAGCTCCTACGAGCAGTACTTC.

This clone was seen a handful of times. The chain employs TRBV7-8 and TRBJ1-5, with TRBD1 matching 9 bases. Germline CDR1 SGHVS, CDR2 FQNEAQ. The CDR3 spans 18 residues. V dropped 0 bases and J dropped 5; count of bases not matched to a gene: 11. CDR3 loop: CASSLALDRGNVDQPQHF. The CDR3 region has the DNA TGTGCCAGCAGCTTAGCTCTCGACAGGGGGAACGTCGATCAGCCCCAGCATTTT.

V usage is TRBV4-1 and J usage is TRBJ2-1; a possible D gene is TRBD1 (6 bases). Germline loops: CDR1 MGHRA, CDR2 YSYEKL. The CDR3 runs to 16 residues. The ends were cut back, 0 bases at V and 2 bases at J, with 11 bases in the middle. The CDR3 is CASSQEWTATYNEQFF. The CDR3 DNA sequence: TGCGCCAGCAGCCAAGAATGGACAGCCACCTACAATGAGCAGTTCTTC.

J is TRBJ2-1 and V is TRBV6-6; 10 bases line up with TRBD2. The V and J ends lost 10 bases and 3 bases, in that order; junction bases with no gene match: 6. Germline loops: CDR1 MNHNY, CDR2 SVGAGI (reference sequence). This CDR3 contains 14 residues. The CDR3: CAISGLAVYNEQFF. The CDR3 nucleotides are TGTGCCATCTCCGGACTAGCGGTCTACAATGAGCAGTTCTTC.

The CDR3 loop reads CASITRGRGPYNEQFF. DNA of the CDR3: TGTGCCAGCATTACCCGTGGGCGGGGACCCTACAATGAGCAGTTCTTC. The chain couples TRBV28 to TRBJ2-1; a possible D gene is TRBD2 (6 bases). Trimming removed 7 bases from V and 2 bases from J, with 18 bases in between. The CDR3 sequence is 16 residues long. Germline assignment: CDR1 MDHEN and CDR2 SYDVKM.

This chain joins TRBV19 and TRBJ2-3, with 9 bases that match TRBD1. The CDR3 runs to 16 residues. Germline-derived CDR1 and CDR2 are LNHDA and SQIVND (reference sequence). J lost 0 bases, V lost 5 bases, and 6 bases had no gene match. CDR3 DNA: TGTGCCAGTAGTCAGGGGACAGGGACTAGCACAGATACGCAGTATTTT. It translates to CASSQGTGTSTDTQYF.

The J gene is TRBJ2-1, the V gene TRBV4-3, with D perhaps TRBD2 (6 bases). The germline V and J ends were trimmed by 1 base and 3 bases, with 10 bases remaining between them. The CDR3 has 15 residues. Germline V lookup: CDR1 LGHNA, CDR2 YSLEER. The CDR3 coding sequence is TGCGCCAGCAGCCAAGCTAGCGTCTACTACAATGAGCAGTTCTTC. Amino acids: CASSQASVYYNEQFF.

This sequence joins TRBV18 and TRBJ2-3; D remains unclear. This CDR3 has 12 amino acids. Trimming took 0 bases from V and 6 from J, leaving 4 bases between them. Germline V gene data show CDR1 as KGHSH and CDR2 as LQKENI. CDR3 nucleotides: TGTGCCAGCTCACCACCATCTGATACGCAGTATTTT. Translated, it gives CASSPPSDTQYF. Full variable domain (remainder filled in from reference TRBV18 and TRBJ2-3): NAGVMQNPRHLVRRRGQEARLRCSPMKGHSHVYWYRQLPEEGLKFMVYLQKENIIDESGMPKERFSAEFPKEGPSILRIQQVVRGDSAAYFCASSPPSDTQYFGPGTRLTVL.

The chain is built from TRBV5-1 and TRBJ2-7; 10 bases are shared with TRBD1. V trimming: 0 bases; J trimming: 2 bases; junction bases outside the gene matches: 2. The CDR3 has 15 amino acids. Germline assignment: CDR1 SGHRS and CDR2 YFSETQ. This CDR3 reads CASSLAGQGTYEQYF. The CDR3 region has the DNA TGCGCCAGCAGCTTGGCGGGACAGGGGACCTACGAGCAGTACTTC.

J is TRBJ1-4 and V is TRBV25-1; 10 nucleotides match TRBD1. Germline CDR1 and CDR2: MGHDK and SYGVNS. There are 13 residues in the CDR3. With 5 bases clipped from V and 7 bases from J, the junction kept 1 base outside the gene matches. The CDR3 protein is CASSRDRGEKLFF. The CDR3 DNA sequence: TGTGCCAGCAGTCGGGACAGGGGTGAAAAACTGTTTTTT.

The chain has TRBV4-3 and TRBJ1-1; TRBD1 might be the D (6 bases). V lost 4 bases and J 1 base, leaving 16 bases between the germline ends. CDR3 size: 16 residues. Per the germline V gene, CDR1 is LGHNA and CDR2 is YSLEER. CDR3 nucleotides: TGCGCCAGCAGCCCGAATCCCTGGGGACAGAACACTGAAGCTTTCTTT. It translates to CASSPNPWGQNTEAFF.

The chain carries TRBV23-1 and TRBJ2-7, with D maybe TRBD1 (5 bases). TRBV23-1 is designated an ORF whose function remains uncertain. V was shortened by 3 bases and J by 2 bases, with 20 bases between the two germline ends. CDR3 length equals 17 residues. CDR3 sequence: CASSHGCSDILTYEQYF. In DNA, the CDR3 is TGCGCCAGCAGTCATGGGTGTTCGGACATATTAACCTACGAGCAGTACTTC.

The rearrangement uses TRBV28 and TRBJ2-1; 12 positions match TRBD2. The ends lost 5 bases at V and 3 bases at J; junction bases unmatched: 5. The CDR3 has 16 amino acids. Germline CDR1 is MDHEN and CDR2 is SYDVKM. This CDR3 reads CASSPWTSGDYNEQFF. The CDR3 DNA reads as TGTGCCAGCAGTCCCTGGACTAGCGGGGACTACAATGAGCAGTTCTTC.

The rearrangement links TRBV10-2 to TRBJ1-3; D unclear. The CDR3 sequence is 13 residues long. Per the germline V gene, CDR1 is WSHSY and CDR2 is SAAADI. The V and J ends lost 1 base and 4 bases respectively, with 5 bases between them. The DNA for the CDR3 is TGCGCCAGCAGTGAGTTGGGAGGAAACACCATATATTTT. This gives the protein CASSELGGNTIYF.

The gene calls are TRBV18 and TRBJ1-1; D remains ambiguous. Looked up from germline, CDR1 is KGHSH and CDR2 is LQKENI. The ends were cut back, 2 bases at V and 5 bases at J, with 9 bases in the middle. The length of the CDR3 is 13 residues. The CDR3 region has the DNA TGTGCCAGCTCACCAGGGGTCGGAACTGAAGCTTTCTTT. Amino acid sequence: CASSPGVGTEAFF.

The V gene is TRBV13, the J gene TRBJ2-1, with 7 bases that match TRBD1. Germline assignment: CDR1 PRHDT and CDR2 FYEKMQ (reference sequence). The V gene end was trimmed by 0 bases and the J gene end by 0 bases; junction bases not matched to a gene: 5. The CDR3 totals 17 residues. The CDR3 is CASSLGLGTASYNEQFF. The CDR3 nucleotides are TGTGCCAGCAGCTTAGGTTTAGGGACAGCCTCCTACAATGAGCAGTTCTTC.

V gene TRBV29-1 combines with J gene TRBJ2-7, with D unresolved. Deletions cut 6 bases from V and 6 bases from J, with 12 bases between. The CDR3 sequence is 11 residues long. Germline values: CDR1 SQVTM, CDR2 ANQGSEA. The CDR3 sequence: CSVGISAEQYF. CDR3 DNA: TGCAGCGTGGGGATTTCTGCCGAGCAGTACTTC.

The chain uses TRBV9 and TRBJ2-2; no clear D gene. From germline, CDR1 is SGDLS and CDR2 YYNGEE. The CDR3 extends over 14 amino acids. Trimming removed 6 bases from V and 7 bases from J, with 16 bases in between. The CDR3 sequence: CASTLGENVGELFF. For the CDR3, the DNA is TGTGCCAGCACCCTAGGAGAGAACGTCGGGGAGCTGTTTTTT.

V and J are TRBV4-1 and TRBJ2-5; 11 positions agree with TRBD2. The CDR3 totals 15 residues. J was trimmed by 6 bases and V by 5 bases; bases with no gene match: 8. The germline CDR1 and CDR2 sequences are MGHRA and YSYEKL. The CDR3 loop is CASSAGLAEPKTQYF. DNA of the CDR3: TGCGCCAGCAGCGCGGGACTAGCGGAACCGAAGACCCAGTACTTC.

The gene calls are TRBV6-1 and TRBJ1-3; D call uncertain. Trimming took off 0 bases at V and 4 bases at J, with 10 bases between the two ends. CDR3 size: 15 residues. The germline gives CDR1 MNHNS, CDR2 SASEGT. CDR3 in amino acids: CASSEAAEQGNTIYF. CDR3 sequence (DNA): TGTGCCAGCAGTGAAGCTGCGGAGCAGGGAAACACCATATATTTT.

V gene TRBV6-5 combines with J gene TRBJ2-7; a possible D gene is TRBD1 (5 bases). Trimming left V 6 bases short and J 1 base short, with 7 bases between. Germline CDR1 and CDR2: MNHEY and SVGAGI. The CDR3 is 12 amino acids. This CDR3 reads CASSPGSYEQYF. Here the CDR3 DNA reads TGTGCCAGCAGCCCAGGGTCCTACGAGCAGTACTTC.

The rearrangement joins TRBV19 to TRBJ2-1; TRBD2 matches at 10 bases. The V segment lost 4 bases and the J segment 8 bases; nucleotides outside the gene matches: 8. Germline loops: CDR1 LNHDA, CDR2 SQIVND (reference sequence). The length of the CDR3 is 15 residues. For the CDR3, the DNA is TGTGCCAGTAGTAGTCTAGCGGGAGTCGTGTATGAGCAGTTCTTC. This encodes CASSSLAGVVYEQFF.

CDR3 protein: CASSRSEVLEQYF. The DNA for the CDR3 is TGTGCCAGCAGCCGCAGCGAAGTCCTCGAGCAGTACTTC. This chain joins TRBV28 and TRBJ2-7; D gene unclear. The CDR3 has 13 amino acids. V lost 6 bases, J lost 6 bases, and 15 bases lay in between. Germline lookup yields CDR1 MDHEN and CDR2 SYDVKM.

The chain carries TRBV20-1 and TRBJ2-5; D remains ambiguous. The CDR3 covers 10 residues. Germline lookup yields CDR1 DFQATT and CDR2 SNEGSKA (reference sequence). V lost 5 bases and J 1 base, leaving 2 bases between the germline ends. CDR3 bases: TGCAGTGCTTTCCAAGAGACCCAGTACTTC. It codes for CSAFQETQYF.

This clone was detected only once. The chain has TRBV2 and TRBJ2-7; TRBD1 is a possible D gene (6 bases). Trimming cost V 3 bases and J 5 bases, with 17 bases left between them. This CDR3 comprises 15 residues. The germline V gene encodes CDR1 SNHLY and CDR2 FYNNEI. CDR3 nucleotide sequence: TGTGCCAGCAGTGACAGGGGCGCATACAGTCACGAGCAGTACTTC. It encodes CASSDRGAYSHEQYF.

The chain employs TRBV19 and TRBJ1-2; D is ambiguous. The CDR3 is 14 residues long. Trimming pared 8 bases from V and 4 bases from J, leaving 17 bases between. Germline CDR1 reads LNHDA; CDR2 reads SQIVND (reference sequence). This CDR3 reads CASREEGRVYGYTF. DNA of the CDR3: TGTGCCAGTCGGGAGGAAGGGAGGGTCTATGGCTACACCTTC.

This chain's CDR3 is CASSDGGNEQFF. CDR3 DNA sequence: TGTGCCAGCAGTGACGGGGGTAATGAGCAGTTCTTC. The chain employs TRBV11-2 and TRBJ2-1; D possibly corresponds to TRBD2 (6 bases). This CDR3 comprises 12 residues. Germline V gene data show CDR1 as SGHAT and CDR2 as FQNNGV. The ends were cut back, 6 bases at V and 7 bases at J, with 10 bases in the middle. Based on the CDR3 plus reference TRBV11-2 and TRBJ2-1, the full variable domain is EAGVAQSPRYKIIEKRQSVAFWCNPISGHATLYWYQQILGQGPKLLIQFQNNGVVDDSQLPKDRFSAERLKGVDSTLKIQPAKLEDSAVYLCASSDGGNEQFFGPGTRLTVL.